There are a few counts of the clone carrying this TCR beta chain. These data are taken from a study of blood T cell repertoires in COVID-19. Overall study: Sources were T cells, B-cell-depleted T cells, or PBMCs; the material itself was cDNA or gDNA.

The CDR3 spans 15 residues. Germline V gene lookup returns CDR1 MDHEN and CDR2 SYDVKM. V shed 0 bases and J 7 bases; nucleotides not matched to a gene: 7. Assay used: immunoSEQ multiplex PCR; TCRdb lists only in-frame clones, some missing. The table lists fewer than 130,000 clones, 76% of them singletons, with 3% to 4.5% in the top ten. The receptor was isolated from a woman over 75 with acute or convalescent COVID-19. The chain links TRBV28 to TRBJ2-7; 9 positions agree with TRBD1. Sequencing used peripheral blood. The CDR3 loop reads CASSLCWDRVCEQYF. In nucleotides, the CDR3 is TGTGCCAGCAGTTTATGCTGGGACAGGGTGTGTGAGCAGTACTTC.